This entry describes one TCR beta chain. Trimming took 4 bases from V and 3 from J, leaving 16 bases between them. Germline lookup yields CDR1 MNHEY and CDR2 SMNVEV (reference sequence). CDR3 length: 16 residues. Seattle's cohort entered during active infection and was followed longitudinally. These data belong to a study of blood T cell repertoires in COVID-19. The wider study: Both acute and convalescent COVID-19 samples were obtained from the United States, Italy and Spain. Sample material is recorded as cDNA or gDNA derived from T cells, B-cell-depleted T cells, or PBMCs.

Per the study methods: It was from reference gene primer amplification that nucleated cell counts were estimated. Sequencing was performed with immunoSEQ multiplex PCR; in TCRdb, only in-frame clones are kept and a portion is missing. That table furnishes V, J and clone size, whereas the DNA furnished D and trimming. The sample yields 150,000 to 200,000 clones, roughly four fifths seen once. The clonotype originates from an older woman with COVID-19, enrolled during active disease. This chain joins TRBV27 and TRBJ2-1; D possibly corresponds to TRBD1 (6 bases). Input material: peripheral blood. This chain's CDR3 is CASSSLKGVNYNEQFF. The CDR3 nucleotides read TGTGCCAGCAGTTCTTTGAAGGGGGTCAACTACAATGAGCAGTTCTTC.